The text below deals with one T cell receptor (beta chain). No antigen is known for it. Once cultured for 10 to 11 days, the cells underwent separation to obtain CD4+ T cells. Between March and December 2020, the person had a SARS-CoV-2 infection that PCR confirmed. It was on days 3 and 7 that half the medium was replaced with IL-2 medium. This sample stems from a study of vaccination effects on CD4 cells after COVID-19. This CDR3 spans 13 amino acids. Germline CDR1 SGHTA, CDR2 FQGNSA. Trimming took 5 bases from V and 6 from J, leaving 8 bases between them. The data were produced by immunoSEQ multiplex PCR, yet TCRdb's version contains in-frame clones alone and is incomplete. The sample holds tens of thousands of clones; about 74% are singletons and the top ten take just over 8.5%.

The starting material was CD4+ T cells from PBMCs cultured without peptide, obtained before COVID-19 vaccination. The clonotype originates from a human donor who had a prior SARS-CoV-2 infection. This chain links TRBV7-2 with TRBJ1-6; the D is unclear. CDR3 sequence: CASSPHSNSPLHF. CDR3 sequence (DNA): TGTGCCAGCAGCCCCCACTCTAATTCACCCCTCCACTTT.